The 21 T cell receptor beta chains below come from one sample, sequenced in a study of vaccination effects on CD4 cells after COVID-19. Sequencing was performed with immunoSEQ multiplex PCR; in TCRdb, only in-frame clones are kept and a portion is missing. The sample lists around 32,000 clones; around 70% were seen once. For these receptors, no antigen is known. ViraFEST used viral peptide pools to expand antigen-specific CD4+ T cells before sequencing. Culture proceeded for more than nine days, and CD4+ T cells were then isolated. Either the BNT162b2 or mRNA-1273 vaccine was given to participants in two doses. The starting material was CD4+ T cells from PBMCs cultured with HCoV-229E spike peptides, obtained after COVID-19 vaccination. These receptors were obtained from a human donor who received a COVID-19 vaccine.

CDR3 in amino acids: CASSQDPRGGSGNTIYF. The CDR3, as DNA: TGCGCCAGCAGCCAAGATCCCCGTGGGGGGTCTGGAAACACCATATATTTT. The chain has TRBV4-1 and TRBJ1-3; possibly TRBD1 for D (5 bases). This CDR3 region has 17 residues. The germline V and J ends were trimmed by 0 bases and 1 base, with 13 bases remaining between them. Germline V gene sequence: CDR1 MGHRA, CDR2 YSYEKL.

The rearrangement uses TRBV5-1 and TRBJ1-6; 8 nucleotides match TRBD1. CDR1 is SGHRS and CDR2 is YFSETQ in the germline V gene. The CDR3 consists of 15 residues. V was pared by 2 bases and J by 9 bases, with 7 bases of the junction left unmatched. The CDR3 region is CASSFDGQGFSPLHF. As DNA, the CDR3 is TGCGCCAGCAGCTTTGACGGACAGGGATTTTCACCCCTCCACTTT.

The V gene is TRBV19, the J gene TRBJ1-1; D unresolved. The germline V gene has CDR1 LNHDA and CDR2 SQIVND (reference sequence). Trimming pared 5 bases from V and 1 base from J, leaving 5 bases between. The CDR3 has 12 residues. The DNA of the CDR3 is TGTGCCAGTAGTCCATCGAACACTGAAGCTTTCTTT. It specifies CASSPSNTEAFF.

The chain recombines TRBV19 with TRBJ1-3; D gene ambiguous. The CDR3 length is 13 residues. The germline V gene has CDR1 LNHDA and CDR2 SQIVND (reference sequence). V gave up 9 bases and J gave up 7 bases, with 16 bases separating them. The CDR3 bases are TGTGCCAGCAGCAGGAGCATTCGGAACACCATATATTTT. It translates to CASSRSIRNTIYF. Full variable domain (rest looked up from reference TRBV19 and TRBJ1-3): DGGITQSPKYLFRKEGQNVTLSCEQNLNHDAMYWYRQDPGQGLRLIYYSQIVNDFQKGDIAEGYSVSREKKESFPLTVTSAQKNPTAFYLCASSRSIRNTIYFGEGSWLTVV.

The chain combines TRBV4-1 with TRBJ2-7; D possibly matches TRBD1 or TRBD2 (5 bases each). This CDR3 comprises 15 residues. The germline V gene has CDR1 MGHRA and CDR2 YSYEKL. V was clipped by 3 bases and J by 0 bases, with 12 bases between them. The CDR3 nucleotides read TGCGCCAGCAGCCATATGGGACGGAGCTCCTACGAGCAGTACTTC. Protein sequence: CASSHMGRSSYEQYF.

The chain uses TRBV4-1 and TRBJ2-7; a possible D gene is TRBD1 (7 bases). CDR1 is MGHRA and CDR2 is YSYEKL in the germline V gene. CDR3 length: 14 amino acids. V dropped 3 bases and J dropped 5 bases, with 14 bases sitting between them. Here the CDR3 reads CASSHPTGRNEQYF. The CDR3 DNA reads TGCGCCAGCAGCCACCCGACAGGGAGGAACGAGCAGTACTTC.

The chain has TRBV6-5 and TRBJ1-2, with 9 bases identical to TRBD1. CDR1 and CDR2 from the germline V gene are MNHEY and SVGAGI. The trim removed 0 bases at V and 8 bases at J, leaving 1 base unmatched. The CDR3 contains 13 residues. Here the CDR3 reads CASSYSTGGGYTF. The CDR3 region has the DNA TGTGCCAGCAGTTACTCGACAGGGGGAGGCTACACCTTC.

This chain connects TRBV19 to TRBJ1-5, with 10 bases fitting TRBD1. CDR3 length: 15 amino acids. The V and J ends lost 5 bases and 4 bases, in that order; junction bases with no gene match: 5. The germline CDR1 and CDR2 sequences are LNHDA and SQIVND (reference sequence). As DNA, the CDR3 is TGTGCCAGTAGTGGGGGGACAGGGGATAATCAGCCCCAGCATTTT. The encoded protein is CASSGGTGDNQPQHF.

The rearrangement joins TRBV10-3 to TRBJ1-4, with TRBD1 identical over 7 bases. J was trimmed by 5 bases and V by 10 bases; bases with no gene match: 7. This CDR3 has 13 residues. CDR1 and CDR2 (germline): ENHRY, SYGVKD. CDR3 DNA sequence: TGTGCCACCCGACAGGGAGCGAATGAAAAACTGTTTTTT. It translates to CATRQGANEKLFF.

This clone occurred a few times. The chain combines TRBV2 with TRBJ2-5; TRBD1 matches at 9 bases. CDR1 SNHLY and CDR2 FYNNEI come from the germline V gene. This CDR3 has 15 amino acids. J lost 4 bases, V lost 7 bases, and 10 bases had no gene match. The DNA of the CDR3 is TGTGCCAGCACATGGGAAGGGACAGGGATAGAGACCCAGTACTTC. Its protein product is CASTWEGTGIETQYF.

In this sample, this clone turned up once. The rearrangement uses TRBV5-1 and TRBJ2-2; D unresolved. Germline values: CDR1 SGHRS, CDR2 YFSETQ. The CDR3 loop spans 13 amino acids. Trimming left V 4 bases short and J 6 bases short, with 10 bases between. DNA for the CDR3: TGCGCCAGCAGCCCGCCGCTTGCCGGGGAGCTGTTTTTT. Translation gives CASSPPLAGELFF.

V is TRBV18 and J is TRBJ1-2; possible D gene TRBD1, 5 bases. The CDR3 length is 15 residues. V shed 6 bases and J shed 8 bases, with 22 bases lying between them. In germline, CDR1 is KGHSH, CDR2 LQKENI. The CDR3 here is CASSSGSSDWRGYTF. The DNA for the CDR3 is TGTGCCAGCTCTTCAGGGTCGTCGGACTGGCGAGGCTACACCTTC.

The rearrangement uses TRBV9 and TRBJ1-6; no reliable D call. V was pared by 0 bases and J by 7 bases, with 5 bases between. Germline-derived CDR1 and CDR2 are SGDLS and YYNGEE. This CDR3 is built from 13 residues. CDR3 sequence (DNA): TGTGCCAGCAGCGTAGGATCGAATTCACCCCTCCACTTT. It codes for CASSVGSNSPLHF.

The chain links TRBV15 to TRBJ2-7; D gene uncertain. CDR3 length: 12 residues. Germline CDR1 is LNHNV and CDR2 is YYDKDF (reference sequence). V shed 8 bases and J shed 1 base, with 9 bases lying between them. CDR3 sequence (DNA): TGTGCCACCTCGAAAGGGTCCTACGAGCAGTACTTC. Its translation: CATSKGSYEQYF.

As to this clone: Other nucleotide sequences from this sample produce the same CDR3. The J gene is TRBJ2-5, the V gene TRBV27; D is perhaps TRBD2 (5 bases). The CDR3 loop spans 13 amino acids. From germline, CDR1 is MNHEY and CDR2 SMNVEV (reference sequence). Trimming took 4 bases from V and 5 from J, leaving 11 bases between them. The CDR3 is CASSSRGRETQYF. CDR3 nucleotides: TGTGCCAGCAGTTCCCGGGGTCGGGAGACCCAGTACTTC.

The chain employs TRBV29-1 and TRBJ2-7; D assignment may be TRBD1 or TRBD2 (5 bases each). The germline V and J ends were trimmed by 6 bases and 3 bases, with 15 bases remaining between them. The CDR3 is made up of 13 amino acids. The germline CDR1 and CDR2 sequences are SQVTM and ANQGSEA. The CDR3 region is CSVGDLGFYEQYF. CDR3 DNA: TGCAGCGTGGGGGATCTGGGCTTCTACGAGCAGTACTTC.

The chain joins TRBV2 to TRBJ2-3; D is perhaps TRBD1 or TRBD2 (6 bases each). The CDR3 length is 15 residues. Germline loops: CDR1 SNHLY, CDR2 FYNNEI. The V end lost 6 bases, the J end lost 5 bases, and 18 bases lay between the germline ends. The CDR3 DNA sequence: TGTGCCAGCAGGGGGGGTCGGGGGCCCGGAGATACGCAGTATTTT. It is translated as CASRGGRGPGDTQYF.

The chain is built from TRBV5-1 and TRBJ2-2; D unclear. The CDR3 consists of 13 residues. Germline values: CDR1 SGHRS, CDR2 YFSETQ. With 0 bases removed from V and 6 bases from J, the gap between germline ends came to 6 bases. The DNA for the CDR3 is TGCGCCAGCAGCTTGGAGGTCTCCGGGGAGCTGTTTTTT. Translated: CASSLEVSGELFF. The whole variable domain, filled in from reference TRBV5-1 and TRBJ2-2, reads KAGVTQTPRYLIKTRGQQVTLSCSPISGHRSVSWYQQTPGQGLQFLFEYFSETQRNKGNFPGRFSGRQFSNSRSEMNVSTLELGDSALYLCASSLEVSGELFFGEGSRLTVL.

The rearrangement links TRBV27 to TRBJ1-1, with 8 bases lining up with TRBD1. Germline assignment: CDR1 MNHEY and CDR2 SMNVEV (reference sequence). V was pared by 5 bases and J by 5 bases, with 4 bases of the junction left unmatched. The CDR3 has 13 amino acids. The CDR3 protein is CASSPGQGTEAFF. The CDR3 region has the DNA TGTGCCAGCAGTCCCGGACAGGGAACTGAAGCTTTCTTT.

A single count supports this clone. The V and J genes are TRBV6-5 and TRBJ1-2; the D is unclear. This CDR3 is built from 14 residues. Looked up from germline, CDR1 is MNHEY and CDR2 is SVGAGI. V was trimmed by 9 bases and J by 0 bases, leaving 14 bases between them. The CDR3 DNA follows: TGTGCCAGTTCTCCGGGAGGCACTAACTATGGCTACACCTTC. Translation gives CASSPGGTNYGYTF.

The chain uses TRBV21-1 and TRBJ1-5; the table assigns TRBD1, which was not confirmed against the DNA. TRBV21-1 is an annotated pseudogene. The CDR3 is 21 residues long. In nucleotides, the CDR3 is TGTGCCAGCAGCAAAGACAGGGGAGGATCCCCGGCCCCTATTAGCAATCAGCCCCAGCATTTT. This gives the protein CASSKDRGGSPAPISNQPQHF.